What follows are 21 T cell receptor beta chains derived from one specimen sequenced in a study of cytomegalovirus exposure and HLA in healthy donors. With 60 Vbeta and 13 Jbeta primers, the PCR was carried out. The protocol was immunoSEQ multiplex PCR, while the TCRdb copy is restricted to in-frame clones and leaves out a portion. Of fewer than 30,000 clones in the sample, approximately 62% were seen once. Material: PBMCs. The receptors were gathered from a male donor in good health and CMV-seropositive.

The chain joins TRBV7-3 to TRBJ1-1; 10 nucleotides agree with TRBD1. The V gene's germline CDR1 is SGHTA and CDR2 FQGTGA. The CDR3 consists of 16 residues. V gave up 3 bases and J gave up 3 bases; unmatched junction bases: 7. CDR3 residues: CASSLAGTGVHTEAFF. CDR3 sequence (DNA): TGTGCCAGCAGCTTGGCTGGGACAGGGGTGCACACTGAAGCTTTCTTT.

This clone was detected only a few times. The chain links TRBV6-6 to TRBJ2-1, with 11 bases lining up with TRBD2. CDR1 and CDR2 (germline): MNHNY, SVGAGI (reference sequence). V was clipped by 5 bases and J by 8 bases; unmatched bases: 8. The CDR3 is 15 amino acids. The CDR3 loop reads CASSPASGRIDEQFF. In nucleotides, the CDR3 is TGTGCCAGCAGTCCCGCTAGCGGGAGGATCGATGAGCAGTTCTTC.

The chain employs TRBV5-5 and TRBJ1-1; D is ambiguous. Looked up from germline, CDR1 is SGHKS and CDR2 is YYEKEE (reference sequence). The V end was cut by 0 bases, the J end by 2 bases, with 11 bases between. This CDR3 comprises 15 residues. As DNA, the CDR3 is TGTGCCAGCAGCTTGGGAGCCACGTTAAACACTGAAGCTTTCTTT. Translated, it gives CASSLGATLNTEAFF.

This clone was seen a handful of times. The J gene is TRBJ2-7, the V gene TRBV28; possibly TRBD2 for D (6 bases). Looked up from germline, CDR1 is MDHEN and CDR2 is SYDVKM. The germline V and J ends were trimmed by 2 bases and 0 bases, with 17 bases remaining between them. The CDR3 sequence is 17 residues long. The DNA of the CDR3 is TGTGCCAGCAGTTTACAAGGGGCGGGGCCCTTCTCCTACGAGCAGTACTTC. Its translation is CASSLQGAGPFSYEQYF.

V usage is TRBV5-4 and J usage is TRBJ1-3; TRBD1 aligns across 9 bases. CDR1 SGHNT and CDR2 YYREEE come from the germline V gene (reference sequence). J was trimmed by 7 bases and V by 5 bases; bases with no gene match: 7. The CDR3 contains 14 residues. The CDR3 protein is CASSRDRDGNTIYF. The CDR3 DNA follows: TGTGCCAGCAGTCGGGACAGGGACGGGAACACCATATATTTT.

The V gene is TRBV13, the J gene TRBJ1-2; D is unresolved. V lost 0 bases to trimming and J lost 9 bases, with 20 bases between them. Looked up from germline, CDR1 is PRHDT and CDR2 is FYEKMQ (reference sequence). The CDR3 extends over 16 amino acids. The CDR3 is CASSLGGISGKSSYTF. In DNA, the CDR3 is TGTGCCAGCAGCTTAGGCGGCATTTCGGGGAAGTCTAGCTACACCTTC.

This chain joins TRBV18 and TRBJ2-6, with 9 bases identical to TRBD1. The V gene end was trimmed by 5 bases and the J gene end by 0 bases; junction bases not matched to a gene: 5. This CDR3 has 17 amino acids. CDR1 KGHSH and CDR2 LQKENI come from the germline V gene. Here the CDR3 reads CASSTGGSVSGANVLTF. CDR3 nucleotides: TGTGCCAGCTCAACAGGGGGCTCTGTCTCTGGGGCCAACGTCCTGACTTTC.

The CDR3, as DNA: TGTGCCAGCATGGGACAGGGAATTTCTACTCAGCCCCAGCATTTT. This gives the protein CASMGQGISTQPQHF. J is TRBJ1-5 and V is TRBV2; 9 bases map to TRBD1. The CDR3 is made up of 15 amino acids. J lost 6 bases, V lost 7 bases, and 10 bases had no gene match. Germline CDR1 SNHLY, CDR2 FYNNEI.

The V and J genes are TRBV30 and TRBJ1-2; D unclear. Germline CDR1 and CDR2: GTSNPN and SVGIG (reference sequence). V shed 4 bases and J shed 4 bases, with 13 bases lying between them. The CDR3 is made up of 13 amino acids. The CDR3 loop reads CAWTVQQIYGYTF. The CDR3 nucleotides are TGTGCCTGGACGGTCCAACAGATCTATGGCTACACCTTC.

The chain is built from TRBV5-1 and TRBJ2-5, with a weak D call TRBD1 (5 bases). The germline V gene has CDR1 SGHRS and CDR2 YFSETQ. This CDR3 contains 14 residues. The germline V and J ends were trimmed by 0 bases and 5 bases, with 11 bases remaining between them. CDR3 sequence (DNA): TGCGCCAGCAGCTTGGAGGGGCGTGGGGAGACCCAGTACTTC. Translating gives CASSLEGRGETQYF.

This chain connects TRBV11-2 to TRBJ2-5, with D perhaps TRBD2 (6 bases). This CDR3 contains 14 residues. Looked up from germline, CDR1 is SGHAT and CDR2 is FQNNGV. The V gene lost 1 base and the J gene lost 6 bases, with 12 bases spanning the gap. The DNA for the CDR3 is TGTGCCAGCAGCTTAGGGCGGGGCCGAAAGACCCAGTACTTC. This gives the protein CASSLGRGRKTQYF.

The J gene is TRBJ1-2, the V gene TRBV6-1; D call uncertain. The CDR3 covers 15 residues. Per germline, CDR1 MNHNS and CDR2 SASEGT. Trimming removed 1 base at V and 5 bases at J, with 14 bases between. In DNA, the CDR3 is TGTGCCAGCAGTGAAGGTCTTTACTCGAGATATGGCTACACCTTC. Its translation is CASSEGLYSRYGYTF.

The chain is built from TRBV6-6 and TRBJ2-2; 10 bases fit TRBD2. The CDR3 runs to 15 residues. With V trimmed by 6 bases and J by 2 bases, 3 bases remained unmatched. Germline CDR1 is MNHNY and CDR2 is SVGAGI (reference sequence). The CDR3 here is CASSWTSGNTGELFF. DNA for the CDR3: TGTGCCAGCAGCTGGACTAGCGGAAACACCGGGGAGCTGTTTTTT.

CDR3 bases: TGTGCCACCAGCAGCTCCAGACAGGCGTATGGCTACACCTTC. This translates into CATSSSRQAYGYTF. V and J are TRBV15 and TRBJ1-2; a possible D gene is TRBD1 (6 bases). V lost 3 bases and J lost 5, with 13 bases in between. The length of the CDR3 is 14 residues. CDR1 is LNHNV, CDR2 YYDKDF, per germline (reference sequence).

This sequence joins TRBV14 and TRBJ1-2, with D uncertain. There are 12 residues in the CDR3. Germline CDR1 and CDR2: SGHDN and FVKESK. Trimming cost V 2 bases and J 2 bases, with 3 bases left between them. The CDR3 DNA is TGTGCCAGCAGCCAACAGAACTATGGCTACACCTTC. Its protein product is CASSQQNYGYTF.

A few counts support this clone. The chain recombines TRBV19 with TRBJ1-1; D remains unclear. The CDR3 is made up of 11 amino acids. Deletions cut 7 bases from V and 8 bases from J, with 11 bases between. The germline gives CDR1 LNHDA, CDR2 SQIVND (reference sequence). In DNA form, the CDR3 reads TGTGCCAGTAATTGGTGGAGGGAAGCTTTCTTT. Amino acids: CASNWWREAFF.

This clone has just a few counts. This chain uses TRBV2 with TRBJ1-5; 8 nucleotides agree with TRBD1. Losses at the gene ends were 6 bases for V and 5 bases for J; bases not matched to a gene: 9. Germline V gene sequence: CDR1 SNHLY, CDR2 FYNNEI. This CDR3 region has 15 residues. In nucleotides, the CDR3 is TGTGCCAGCAGCCAGGACAGGGTTCTGTATCAGCCCCAGCATTTT. It specifies CASSQDRVLYQPQHF.

This clone was counted only a few times. One end of the junction does not line up with germline, which may come from a read error. This chain uses TRBV5-1 with TRBJ2-7; 7 nucleotides agree with TRBD2. This CDR3 contains 17 residues. CDR1 and CDR2 from the germline V gene are SGHRS and YFSETQ. The CDR3 loop reads CGSSLGRVAGASYEQYF. CDR3 DNA sequence: TGCGGCAGCAGCTTGGGGAGGGTGGCGGGTGCCTCCTACGAGCAGTACTTC.

This clone was seen more than once but under ten times. This rearrangement joins TRBV6-5 to TRBJ2-7; 8 bases match TRBD1. CDR3 length: 14 residues. The V segment lost 4 bases and the J segment 2 bases; nucleotides outside the gene matches: 4. The germline gives CDR1 MNHEY, CDR2 SVGAGI. The CDR3 reads CASSSTGVTYEQYF. The DNA for the CDR3 is TGTGCCAGCAGTTCGACAGGGGTGACCTACGAGCAGTACTTC.

This clone appeared a few times. CDR3 in amino acids: CASKGENTEAFF. CDR3 bases: TGTGCCAGCAAGGGGGAGAACACTGAAGCTTTCTTT. This chain connects TRBV9 to TRBJ1-1, with D possibly being TRBD1 (6 bases). V lost 6 bases, J lost 1 base, and 7 bases lay in between. The CDR3 spans 12 residues. Germline CDR1 SGDLS, CDR2 YYNGEE.

V usage is TRBV7-2 and J usage is TRBJ2-7, with a tentative D call TRBD2 (5 bases). The CDR3 sequence is 16 residues long. Per the germline V gene, CDR1 is SGHTA and CDR2 is FQGNSA. V lost 0 bases and J 0 bases, leaving 12 bases between the germline ends. The CDR3 region has the DNA TGTGCCAGCAGCTTAGCAGCGGTTAGGAGCTCCTACGAGCAGTACTTC. Translated: CASSLAAVRSSYEQYF.